A single TCR beta chain is shown here with its context. The specificity of this receptor is unknown. No base quality information exists; no much larger clone differs at one position. Library creation used the immunoSEQ multiplex PCR assay. T cell repertoires were profiled with deep sequencing of rearranged TCR beta loci together with multiparametric flow cytometry. The table comes from immuneACCESS by way of TCRdb, which keeps in-frame sequences with V and J called. Part of the clones is missing from these tables; in studies checked, under half for an unresolved V gene and the rest for unknown reasons. This sample holds some 25,000 clones; about 82% were observed only once. The ten largest clones capture 21% of the sample. This specimen comes from a study of lymphopenia after photon versus proton radiotherapy (dated by TCRdb to between 2019 and 2020). Study-level background: Photon and proton radiation therapy were compared by the study for their immunological effects in patients with gastrointestinal tumors who developed high-grade lymphopenia. The goal of the study was to characterize the differences between the two radiation modalities in how they affect the immune system. The cohort comprised about 20 patients with gastrointestinal tumors who received either photon or proton therapy and then developed lymphopenia.

The germline V gene gives CDR1 as SNHLY and CDR2 as FYNNEI. Taken from cysteine to phenylalanine, the CDR3 has 14 residues. The kept DNA is CDR3 alone, 42 bases in frame from the first base. V is pruned by 6 bases and J by 6 bases, leaving 4 bases of the junction without a gene match. General study outcomes and caveats: Across the cohort, among patients who died, a greater drop in TCR diversity after the nadir was inversely correlated with overall survival time. Proton-treated patients stayed relatively stable during treatment, while photon-treated patients lost naive T cells and TCR diversity and gained effector/memory populations. The survival association was examined only in patients who died, and the authors described better survival with proton therapy as a possibility, not as a demonstrated result. After the lymphocyte count nadir, repertoires from photon-treated patients showed oligoclonal expansion, particularly of CD8+ Temra cells, and this expansion drove the decline in diversity.

The sequencing used peripheral blood, collected from a patient treated with proton-based radiotherapy. The clonotype originates from a woman aged 70-85 years with pancreatic cancer. The V gene is TRBV2 and the J gene is TRBJ2-1; 11 middle bases align to TRBD1. The DNA reads TGTGCCAGCAGGGACAGGGGGCGCTTCAATGAGCAGTTCTTC. Its protein is CASRDRGRFNEQFF. Beyond the CDR3, the reference TRBV2 and TRBJ2-1 genes provide the residues; the full variable domain reads: EPEVTQTPSHQVTQMGQEVILRCVPISNHLYFYWYRQILGQKVEFLVSFYNNEISEKSEIFDDQFSVERPDGSNFTLKIRSTKLEDSAMYFCASRDRGRFNEQFFGPGTRLTVL.